This T cell receptor (beta chain) was observed in a study of shared T cell receptors in the human thymus. Trimming removed 0 bases from V and 0 bases from J, with 11 bases in between. There are 17 residues in the CDR3. Germline lookup yields CDR1 ENHRY and CDR2 SYGVKD. Using immunoSEQ multiplex PCR, the repertoire was profiled, and TCRdb retains in-frame clones only, with some absent. The sample has 640,000 or so clones, more than 70% seen once. This same sample was also taken into another study, of human thymus T cells. As reported in that work: Having corrective surgery for congenital heart defects, healthy Finnish infants were the ones who donated. Resections from corrective heart surgery provided thymus tissue. Repertoires from thymus and blood appeared to show biased V and J gene usage.

Sequenced material: thymocytes. The chain couples TRBV10-3 to TRBJ2-2; the D gene is possibly TRBD2 (5 bases). The TCR was taken from a boy under two years old with a congenital heart defect. The CDR3 spells CAISESDQRTNTGELFF. The CDR3 DNA sequence: TGTGCCATCAGTGAGTCCGACCAGCGGACGAACACCGGGGAGCTGTTTTTT.